This entry lists 5 T cell receptor beta chains sequenced from one sample in a study of blood T cell repertoires in COVID-19. Here immunoSEQ multiplex PCR was the method, and the copy in TCRdb shows in-frame clones only, minus some. Of approximately 450,000 clones detected, 85% to 90% appear once; the ten largest clones hold roughly 1.1%. Sequenced: PBMCs or T cells enriched from blood (not recorded which). Receptor source: a man under 40 who had recovered from COVID-19.

The chain uses TRBV9 and TRBJ2-7; D might be TRBD2 (5 bases). Deletions cut 0 bases from V and 3 bases from J, with 13 bases between. This CDR3 contains 15 residues. Germline-derived CDR1 and CDR2 are SGDLS and YYNGEE. The CDR3 DNA is TGTGCCAGCAGCGTAGCGGGGTCACCAGACTACGAGCAGTACTTC. This translates into CASSVAGSPDYEQYF. Filled out from reference TRBV9 and TRBJ2-7, the complete variable domain reads DSGVTQTPKHLITATGQRVTLRCSPRSGDLSVYWYQQSLDQGLQFLIQYYNGEERAKGNILERFSAQQFPDLHSELNLSSLELGDSALYFCASSVAGSPDYEQYFGPGTRLTVT.

The chain recombines TRBV12-3 or TRBV12-4 with TRBJ1-6; D remains unclear. V lost 5 bases, J lost 11 bases, and 10 bases lay in between. This CDR3 comprises 12 residues. CDR3 DNA sequence: TGTGCCAGCAGTCGGGTCCGGGCACCCCTCCACTTT. It encodes CASSRVRAPLHF.

The chain is built from TRBV28 and TRBJ2-1, with 7 bases aligning to TRBD2. Germline V gives CDR1 MDHEN, CDR2 SYDVKM. The CDR3 runs 15 residues. The ends lost 2 bases at V and 2 bases at J; junction bases unmatched: 3. CDR3 loop: CASSLGTTAYNEQFF. As DNA, the CDR3 is TGTGCCAGCAGTTTAGGGACTACCGCCTACAATGAGCAGTTCTTC.

The V call is TRBV7-6, the J call TRBJ1-3; 11 bases are a match to TRBD1. Looked up from germline, CDR1 is SGHVS and CDR2 is FNYEAQ. This CDR3 has 16 amino acids. J lost 0 bases, V lost 5 bases, and 3 bases had no gene match. The CDR3 DNA is TGTGCCAGCAGCCCAGGACAGGGGGCCTCTGGAAACACCATATATTTT. Translation: CASSPGQGASGNTIYF.

This rearrangement joins TRBV12-3 or TRBV12-4 to TRBJ1-1; 7 nucleotides agree with TRBD1. V gave up 4 bases and J gave up 8 bases; unmatched junction bases: 4. The CDR3 has 12 residues. The CDR3 loop reads CASSSGTAEAFF. The CDR3 nucleotides read TGTGCCAGCAGTTCCGGGACAGCAGAAGCTTTCTTT.